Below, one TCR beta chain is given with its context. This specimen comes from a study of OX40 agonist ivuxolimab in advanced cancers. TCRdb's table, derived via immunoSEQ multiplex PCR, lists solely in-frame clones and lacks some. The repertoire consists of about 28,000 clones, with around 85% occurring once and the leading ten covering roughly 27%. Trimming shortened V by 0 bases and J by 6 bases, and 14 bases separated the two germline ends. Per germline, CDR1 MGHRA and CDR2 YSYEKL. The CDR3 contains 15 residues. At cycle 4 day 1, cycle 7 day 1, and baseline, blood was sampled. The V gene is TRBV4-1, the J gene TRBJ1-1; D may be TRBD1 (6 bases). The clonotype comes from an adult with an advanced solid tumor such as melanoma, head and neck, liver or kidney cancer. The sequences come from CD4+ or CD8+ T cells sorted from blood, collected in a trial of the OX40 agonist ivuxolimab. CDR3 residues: CASSQEYRDDSEAFF. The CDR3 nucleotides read TGCGCCAGCAGCCAAGAGTACAGGGACGACTCTGAAGCTTTCTTT.